The sequence of this TCR beta chain was determined in a study of cytomegalovirus exposure and HLA in healthy donors (dated by TCRdb to about 2017). A note on the overall study: An earlier analysis of 587 of the donors reported 250 to 300 Gb of sequence data and around 110 million unique TCR beta sequences obtained from around 170 million T cells. In a later analysis, previously published TCR beta repertoires from fewer than 750 donors were re-analyzed and high-resolution HLA genotyping was added so that TCR occurrence patterns could be studied. An earlier analysis of 587 of the donors applied high-throughput TCR beta sequencing to assess whether each TCR beta V gene segment acted as functional or pseudogenic. Class I and class II HLA loci were covered by the typing at four-digit resolution. A separate validation cohort of 100 to 150 different subjects was used in addition to the 666-subject first cohort. A later genetic analysis took genome-wide SNP genotypes for about three fifths of the 666 donors and used that subset as a discovery cohort. Using immunosequencing, the study profiled T cell repertoires from around 670 subjects and related those repertoires to cytomegalovirus serostatus. Because of strong linkage in the cohort, roughly five DR-DQ haplotypes were treated as single units for association and clustering. Roughly 320 gigabases of sequencing data and about 92 million unique TCR sequences made up an early release that covered roughly 670 HLA-typed donors. Donor age, sex, ethnicity and CMV serostatus were compiled together with the repertoire data. The later analysis used no new phenotypic data to find candidate immune exposures, relying instead on TCR beta sequences and their occurrence across donors. To predict cytomegalovirus infection status, the study combined high-throughput TCR immunosequencing, statistical association of individual TCRs with disease status, and machine learning. All discovery cohort repertoires had been generated on a single sequencing platform. The study aimed to test whether cataloging public T cell receptors could reveal signatures of past pathogen exposure. Across about 380 genotyped donors of the cohort, an average of about 220,000 unique TCR beta nucleotide sequences per donor were sequenced, and around 19% of those sequences were non-productive. The genetic ancestry cluster associated with self-reported Caucasian donors included 81% of the roughly 400 genotyped donors. The number of donors typed differed by locus, with about 629-630 for A, B, C, DRB1 and DQB1, around 500 for DQA1, some 570 for DPA1, and around 430 for DPB1. Results and caveats for the whole study, not just this receptor: Some IMGT-functional V segments, including TRBV6-2 and TRBV6-3, could not be told apart with the 87-base-pair reads, so those segments were excluded. The earlier analysis of fewer than 750 of the donors excluded fewer than 20 rarely observed V segments, including chromosome 9 orphons, because counts were too low. A few of the identified cytomegalovirus-associated TCR beta chains were confirmed in vitro to be specific for cytomegalovirus antigens. A later analysis found that most CMV-associated TCR beta chains appeared HLA-restricted, with HLA associations seemingly driven largely by CMV exposure. According to the authors, the approach could potentially be generalized to other disease states and immunological phenotypes. Correlated functional status among segregating V segments might reflect linkage disequilibrium, but an unknown experimental factor could not be ruled out. Most TCR sequences were observed very rarely across donors, whereas some public TCRs were present in many individuals. In a later analysis, HLA-associated TCR beta chains were found to be more clonally expanded and to have lower generation probabilities than equally common non-associated chains. A later genetic analysis reported fewer N-insertions in productive TCRs among donors in an Asian-associated ancestry cluster than the roughly 650-donor mean. The classifier was reported to diagnose cytomegalovirus status with high specificity and sensitivity in both the original cohort and the validation cohort. A further reported finding was that TCR beta sequences accurately predicted the HLA-A and HLA-B alleles for most subjects in the first cohort. Broadly in line with IMGT annotations, most TCR beta V segments showed up in productive rearrangements about 90% or about 30% of the time in an earlier analysis of 450 to 750 of the donors. In this cohort, only TCR beta chains were sequenced, and detectable features were limited by the absence of alpha or paired-chain data. A total of fewer than 200 TCR beta chains were listed by the study as associated with cytomegalovirus. Because HLA typing was missing for some donors at each locus, association tests included only the typed subset. Assigning TCR associations to individual alleles was difficult when HLA alleles, especially DR and DQ, strongly co-occurred. A later analysis reported that several top co-occurrence clusters appeared linked to parvovirus B19, influenza, CMV and Epstein-Barr virus. At a false discovery rate of 0.05, a later analysis linked under 20,000 TCR beta sequences to specific HLA alleles. V-gene and J-gene trimming of TCR beta chains was associated with a missense DCLRE1C variant in a later genetic analysis, and the association was replicated in an independent cohort. CMV serostatus was the only immune exposure information available for the cohort. A cluster of highly shared sequence variants was judged likely to represent a technical artifact of the sequencing pipeline. Roughly uniform sequencing depth across donors was assumed in presence/absence analyses, although this assumption may not hold. In a later analysis, TCR association rates were found to vary across HLA loci, with the most associated TCRs seen for DRB1 alleles and the fewest for HLA-C alleles.

The library was obtained by the immunoSEQ multiplex PCR assay. For the multiplex PCR, a mixture combining 60 forward primers for TCR Vbeta segments and 13 reverse primers for TCR Jbeta segments was used. The CDR3 region of rearranged TCR beta genes was amplified from genomic DNA with a multiplex PCR assay. The amplified TCR beta libraries were sequenced on the Illumina HiSeq System as 87-base-pair reads. Regarding the original processing steps: In a later analysis, tens of millions of unique TCR beta chains were counted across the roughly 610 repertoires, and roughly 11 million of these chains were shared by at least two donors. To remove PCR and sequencing errors, raw reads were error-corrected and collapsed into unique sequences using a nearest-neighbor algorithm that merged closely related sequences. Alignment of CDR3 sequences to IMGT reference sequences was used to assign V, D and J gene segments. For a sequence to be retained, a match of at least six nucleotides was required to both a V gene segment and a J gene segment. Rearrangements were called productive when the CDR3 lacked stop codons and stayed in frame with V and J; all others were non-productive. CDR3 was defined according to IMGT convention as the region running from the second conserved V-encoded cysteine to the conserved J-encoded phenylalanine. In an earlier analysis of some 550 of the donors, sequences lacking an unambiguous match to a single V gene segment were excluded. In an earlier analysis of several hundred of the donors, V segments were called functional above 56.7% productive rearrangements and were called segregating when the between-donor standard deviation exceeded 5%. A statistical classification framework was built to diagnose cytomegalovirus status from the catalog of TCR beta chain sequences. V and J gene assignment, in a later analysis, came from comparing TCR nucleotide sequences with IMGT/GENE-DB human TR gene sequences. In a later analysis, CDR3 sequences and most-parsimonious VDJ recombination scenarios were assigned using the TCRdist pipeline. In a later analysis, each TCR beta chain was defined by its CDR3 amino acid sequence together with its V-gene family, and reads without a unique V-gene family were excluded. As a way to deal with suspected cross-contamination and a sequencing artifact, a later analysis dropped 450 to 600 nucleotide sequences that were highly shared and had low generation probability. A later analysis calculated a clonal expansion index for each public chain from normalized within-repertoire ranks of inferred template counts. In a later analysis, generation probabilities were computed using a VDJ recombination model fitted to out-of-frame rearrangements, and the results were checked against IGoR. In a later analysis, TCR-TCR, TCR-HLA and TCR-CMV co-occurrence was scored with hypergeometric tests, and a repertoire-size bias correction was applied to TCR pairs. To estimate false discovery rates, a later analysis permuted the HLA or CMV assignments 20 times. A later analysis grouped co-occurring TCRs with DBSCAN, adding TCRdist sequence similarity when clustering within HLA-allele-positive subsets. Repertoires with fewer than 30,000 or more than 120,000 public chains were left out of co-occurrence clustering, as were about 5 repertoires with anomalous nucleotide sharing. TCRdb retrieved this table from immuneACCESS and kept in-frame rearrangements only. Not all clones are present; in checked studies, unresolved V genes account for under half, and no reason is known for the remainder. That table gives V, J and clone size, and the DNA gave D and trimming. Present in this sample are 65,000 to 100,000 clones, roughly 70% of which were seen just once. In total, the top ten clones hold about 3% of the sample.

Regarding this clone: This receptor's antigen is unknown. Base qualities are not provided; no much larger clone lies one nucleotide away.

CDR3 length: 16 amino acids, cysteine to phenylalanine. The entry retains the CDR3 DNA only, 48 bases that are in frame from base 1. Between the V and J ends, shortened by 0 bases and 3 bases respectively, the junction contains 15 bases. The cohort consisted of 666 healthy bone marrow donors. Cohort members were all nominally healthy when sampled, although unrecorded immune exposures were likely present. The donor tested CMV seronegative, placing the donor among the 300 to 400 seronegative members of the cohort. Every donor gave a peripheral blood sample, and the peripheral blood mononuclear cells from that sample were used for TCR beta sequencing. Genomic DNA extraction from the blood cell samples was performed with the Qiagen DNeasy Blood Extraction Kit.

The chain was built from TRBV5-7 and TRBJ1-1; TRBD1 might be the D gene, on 6 matching bases. TRBV5-7 is reported as an ORF; its role is uncertain. The TCR originated in a man between 35 and 55 years old in good health and CMV-seronegative. Source material: PBMCs. The nucleotide sequence is TGTGCCAGCAGCTTGGTCACAGGGAAAGGTCACACTGAAGCTTTCTTT. It translates to CASSLVTGKGHTEAFF.